This T cell receptor beta chain appears in the sequencing data of a study of T cell responses to AZD1222 COVID-19 vaccine. Notes on the study in general: Clonal diversity was possibly underestimated, and white British individuals and females predominated among donors.

Whether given at about 4 or about 12 weeks, second doses were pooled. Only in-frame clones appear in the TCRdb table, and some are missing; sequencing was by immunoSEQ multiplex PCR. The sample lists about 84,000 clones; 80% to 90% were seen once. For this clone: Its target is not known.

This receptor was identified in an adult who received the AZD1222 COVID-19 vaccine. Material: peripheral blood, obtained 28 days after the second AZD1222 dose.

This chain's CDR3 is CASSQDSLLFNSPLHF. The DNA of the CDR3 is TGTGCCAGCAGCCAAGATTCCCTTCTCTTTAATTCACCCCTCCACTTT. This rearrangement joins TRBV3-1 (or the pseudogene TRBV3-2) to TRBJ1-6; no definite D call. The V and J ends lost 0 bases and 6 bases respectively, with 12 bases between them. This CDR3 has 16 amino acids. Germline loops: CDR1 LGHDT, CDR2 YNNKEL (reference sequence).